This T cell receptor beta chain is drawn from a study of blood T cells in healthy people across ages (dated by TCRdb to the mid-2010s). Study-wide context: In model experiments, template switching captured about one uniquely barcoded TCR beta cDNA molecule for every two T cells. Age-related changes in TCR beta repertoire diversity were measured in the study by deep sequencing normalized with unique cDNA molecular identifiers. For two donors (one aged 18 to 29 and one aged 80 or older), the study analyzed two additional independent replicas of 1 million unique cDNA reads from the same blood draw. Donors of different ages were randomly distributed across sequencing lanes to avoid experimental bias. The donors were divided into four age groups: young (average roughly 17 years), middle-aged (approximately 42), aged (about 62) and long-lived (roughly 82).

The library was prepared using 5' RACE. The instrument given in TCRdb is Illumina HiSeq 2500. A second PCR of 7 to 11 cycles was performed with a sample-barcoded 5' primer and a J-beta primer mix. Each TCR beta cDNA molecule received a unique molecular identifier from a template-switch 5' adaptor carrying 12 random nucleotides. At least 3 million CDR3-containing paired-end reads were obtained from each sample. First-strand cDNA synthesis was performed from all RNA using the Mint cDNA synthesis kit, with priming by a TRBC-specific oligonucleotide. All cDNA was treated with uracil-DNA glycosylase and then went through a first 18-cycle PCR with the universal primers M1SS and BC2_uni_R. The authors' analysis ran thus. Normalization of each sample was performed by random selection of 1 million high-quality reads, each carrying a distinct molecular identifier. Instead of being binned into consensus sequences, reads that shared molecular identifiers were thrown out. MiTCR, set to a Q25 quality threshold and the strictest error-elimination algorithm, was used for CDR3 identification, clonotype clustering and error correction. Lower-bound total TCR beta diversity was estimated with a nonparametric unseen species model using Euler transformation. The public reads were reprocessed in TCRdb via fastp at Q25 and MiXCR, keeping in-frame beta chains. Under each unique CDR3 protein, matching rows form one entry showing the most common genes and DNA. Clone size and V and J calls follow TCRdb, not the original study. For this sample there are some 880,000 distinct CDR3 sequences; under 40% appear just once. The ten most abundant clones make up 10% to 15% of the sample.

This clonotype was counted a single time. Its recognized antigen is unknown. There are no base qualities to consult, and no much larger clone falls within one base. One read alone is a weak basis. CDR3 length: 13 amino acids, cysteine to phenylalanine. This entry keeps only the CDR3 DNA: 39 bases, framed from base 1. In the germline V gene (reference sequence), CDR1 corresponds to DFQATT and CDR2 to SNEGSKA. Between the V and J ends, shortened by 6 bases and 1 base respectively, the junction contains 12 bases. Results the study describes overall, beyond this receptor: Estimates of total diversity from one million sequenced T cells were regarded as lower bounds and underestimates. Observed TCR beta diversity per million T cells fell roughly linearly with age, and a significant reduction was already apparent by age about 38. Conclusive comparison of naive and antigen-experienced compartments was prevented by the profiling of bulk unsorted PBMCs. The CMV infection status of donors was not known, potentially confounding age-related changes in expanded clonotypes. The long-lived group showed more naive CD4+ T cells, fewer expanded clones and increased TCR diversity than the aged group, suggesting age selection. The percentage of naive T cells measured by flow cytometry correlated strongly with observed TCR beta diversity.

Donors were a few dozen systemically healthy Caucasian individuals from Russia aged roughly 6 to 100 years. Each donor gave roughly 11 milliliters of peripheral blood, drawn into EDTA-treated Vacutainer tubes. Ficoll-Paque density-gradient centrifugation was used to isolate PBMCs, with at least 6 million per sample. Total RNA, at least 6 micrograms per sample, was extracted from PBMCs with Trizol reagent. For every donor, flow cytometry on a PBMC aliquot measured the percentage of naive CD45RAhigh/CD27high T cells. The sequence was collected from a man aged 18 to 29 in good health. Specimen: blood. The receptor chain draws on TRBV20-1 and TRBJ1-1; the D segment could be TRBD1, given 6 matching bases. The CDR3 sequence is CSALGHRNTEAFF. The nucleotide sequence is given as TGCAGTGCGTTGGGACACCGGAACACTGAAGCTTTCTTT.